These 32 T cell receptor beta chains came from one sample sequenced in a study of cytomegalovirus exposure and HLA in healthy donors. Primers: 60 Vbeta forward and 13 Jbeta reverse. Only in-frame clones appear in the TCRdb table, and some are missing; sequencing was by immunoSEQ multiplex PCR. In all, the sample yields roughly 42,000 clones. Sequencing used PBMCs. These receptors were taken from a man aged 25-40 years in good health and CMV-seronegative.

The CDR3 protein is CASSSTDTQYF. In DNA, the CDR3 is TGTGCCAGCAGCTCGACTGATACGCAGTATTTT. This rearrangement joins TRBV7-9 to TRBJ2-3; D gene ambiguous. Germline V gives CDR1 SEHNR, CDR2 FQNEAQ (reference sequence). V was shortened by 4 bases and J by 6 bases, with 5 bases between the two germline ends. CDR3 size: 11 residues.

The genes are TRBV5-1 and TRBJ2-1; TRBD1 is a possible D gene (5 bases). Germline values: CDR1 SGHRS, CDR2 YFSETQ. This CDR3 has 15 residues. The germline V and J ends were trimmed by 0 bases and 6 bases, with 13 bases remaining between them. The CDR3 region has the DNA TGCGCCAGCAGCTTGGGAGGACCAGGGCCCAATGAGCAGTTCTTC. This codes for CASSLGGPGPNEQFF.

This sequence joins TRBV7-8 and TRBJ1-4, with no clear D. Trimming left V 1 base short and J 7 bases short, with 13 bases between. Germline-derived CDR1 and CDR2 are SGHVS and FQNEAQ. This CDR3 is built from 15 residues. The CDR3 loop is CASSLGPRGGEKLFF. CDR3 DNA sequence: TGTGCCAGCAGCTTAGGTCCACGTGGAGGTGAAAAACTGTTTTTT.

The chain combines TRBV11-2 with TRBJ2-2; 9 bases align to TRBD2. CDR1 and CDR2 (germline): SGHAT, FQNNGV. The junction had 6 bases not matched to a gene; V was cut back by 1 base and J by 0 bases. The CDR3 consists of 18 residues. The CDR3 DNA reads TGTGCCAGCAGCTTAGTTGGTGCGGGAGGGTCGAACACCGGGGAGCTGTTTTTT. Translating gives CASSLVGAGGSNTGELFF.

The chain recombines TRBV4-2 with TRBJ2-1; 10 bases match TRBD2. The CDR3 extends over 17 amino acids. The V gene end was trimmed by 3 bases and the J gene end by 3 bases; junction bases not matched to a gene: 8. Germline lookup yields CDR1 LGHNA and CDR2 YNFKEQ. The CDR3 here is CASSQGLLAGDYNEQFF. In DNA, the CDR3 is TGTGCCAGCAGCCAGGGCCTTCTAGCGGGAGACTACAATGAGCAGTTCTTC.

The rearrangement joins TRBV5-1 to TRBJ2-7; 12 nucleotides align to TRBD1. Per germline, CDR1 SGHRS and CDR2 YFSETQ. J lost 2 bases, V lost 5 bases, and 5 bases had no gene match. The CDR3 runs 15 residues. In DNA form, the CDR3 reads TGCGCCAGCAGGGCCGGGACAGGGGGCCCCTACGAGCAGTACTTC. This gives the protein CASRAGTGGPYEQYF.

In nucleotides, the CDR3 is TGCGCCAGCAGCCAAGATCACGACAGGGGGCGCGTCAACACCGGGGAGCTGTTTTTT. This sequence encodes CASSQDHDRGRVNTGELFF. This chain joins TRBV4-3 and TRBJ2-2, with 10 bases identical to TRBD1. CDR1 is LGHNA, CDR2 YSLEER, per germline. This CDR3 has 19 residues. V lost 0 bases and J lost 2; bases outside the gene matches: 9.

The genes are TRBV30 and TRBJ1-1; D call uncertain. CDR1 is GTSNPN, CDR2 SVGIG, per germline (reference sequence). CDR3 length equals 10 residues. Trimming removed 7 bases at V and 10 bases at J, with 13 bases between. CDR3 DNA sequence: TGTGCCTTTAAACGGGTAAGAGCTTTCTTT. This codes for CAFKRVRAFF.

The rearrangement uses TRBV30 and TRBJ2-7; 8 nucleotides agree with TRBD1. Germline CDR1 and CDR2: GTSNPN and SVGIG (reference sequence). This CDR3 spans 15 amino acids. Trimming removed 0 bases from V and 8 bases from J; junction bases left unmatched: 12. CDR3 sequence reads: CAWSVGWQGAPQQYF. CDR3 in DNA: TGTGCCTGGAGTGTAGGATGGCAGGGGGCGCCCCAGCAGTACTTC.

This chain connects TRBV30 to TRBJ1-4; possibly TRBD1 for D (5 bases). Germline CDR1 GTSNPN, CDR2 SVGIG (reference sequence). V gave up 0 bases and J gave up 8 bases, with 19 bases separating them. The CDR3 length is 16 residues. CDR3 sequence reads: CAWSVQRSWAGEKLFF. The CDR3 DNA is TGTGCCTGGAGTGTACAAAGGAGTTGGGCAGGGGAAAAACTGTTTTTT.

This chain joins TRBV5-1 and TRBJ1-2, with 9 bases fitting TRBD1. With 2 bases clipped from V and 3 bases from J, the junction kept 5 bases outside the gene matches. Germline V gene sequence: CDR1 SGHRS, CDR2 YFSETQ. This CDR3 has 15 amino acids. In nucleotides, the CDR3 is TGCGCCAGCAGCTTAAGGGACAGGGACCACTATGGCTACACCTTC. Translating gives CASSLRDRDHYGYTF.

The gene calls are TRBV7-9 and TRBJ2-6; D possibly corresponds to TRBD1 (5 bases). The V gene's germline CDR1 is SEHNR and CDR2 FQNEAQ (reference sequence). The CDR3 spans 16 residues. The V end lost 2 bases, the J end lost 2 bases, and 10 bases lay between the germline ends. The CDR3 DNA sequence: TGTGCCAGCAGCTTACCGACAGCTCCTGGGGCCAACGTCCTGACTTTC. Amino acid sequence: CASSLPTAPGANVLTF. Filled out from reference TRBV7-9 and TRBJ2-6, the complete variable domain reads DTGVSQNPRHKITKRGQNVTFRCDPISEHNRLYWYRQTLGQGPEFLTYFQNEAQLEKSRLLSDRFSAERPKGSFSTLEIQRTEQGDSAMYLCASSLPTAPGANVLTFGAGSRLTVL.

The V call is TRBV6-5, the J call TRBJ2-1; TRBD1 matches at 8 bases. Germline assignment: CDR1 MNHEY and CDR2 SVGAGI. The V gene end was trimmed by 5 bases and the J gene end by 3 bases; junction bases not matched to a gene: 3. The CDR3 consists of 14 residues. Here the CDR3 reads CASSTRGLYNEQFF. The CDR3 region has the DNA TGTGCCAGCAGTACCAGGGGGCTCTACAATGAGCAGTTCTTC.

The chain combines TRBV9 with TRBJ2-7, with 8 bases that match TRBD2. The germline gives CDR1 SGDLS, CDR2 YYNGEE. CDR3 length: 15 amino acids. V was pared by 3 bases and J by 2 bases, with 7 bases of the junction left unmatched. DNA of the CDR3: TGTGCCAGCAGCGAAACTAGCGGCGAGGCCTACGAGCAGTACTTC. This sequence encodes CASSETSGEAYEQYF. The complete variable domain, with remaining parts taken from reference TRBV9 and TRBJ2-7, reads DSGVTQTPKHLITATGQRVTLRCSPRSGDLSVYWYQQSLDQGLQFLIQYYNGEERAKGNILERFSAQQFPDLHSELNLSSLELGDSALYFCASSETSGEAYEQYFGPGTRLTVT.

The CDR3 nucleotides read TGCGCCAGCAGCCATCAAGCGGGATCCGGGGAGCTGTTTTTT. This codes for CASSHQAGSGELFF. The chain has TRBV4-3 and TRBJ2-2; 7 nucleotides line up with TRBD2. The CDR3 has 14 residues. Germline lookup yields CDR1 LGHNA and CDR2 YSLEER. V shed 3 bases and J 6 bases; nucleotides not matched to a gene: 4.

Written as DNA, the CDR3 is TGTGCCTGGAACTCAGGGGAAGGGACTGAAGCTTTCTTT. Its translation: CAWNSGEGTEAFF. The chain combines TRBV30 with TRBJ1-1; TRBD1 is a possible D gene (6 bases). The CDR3 is 13 residues long. Germline CDR1 GTSNPN, CDR2 SVGIG (reference sequence). Trimming took off 4 bases at V and 5 bases at J, with 14 bases between the two ends.

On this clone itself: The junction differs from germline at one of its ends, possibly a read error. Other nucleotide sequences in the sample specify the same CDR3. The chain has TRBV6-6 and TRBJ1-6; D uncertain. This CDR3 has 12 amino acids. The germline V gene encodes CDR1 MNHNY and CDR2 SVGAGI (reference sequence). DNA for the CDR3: TGTGCCAGCAGTTACGAGAATTCACCCCTACACTTT. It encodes CASSYENSPLHF.

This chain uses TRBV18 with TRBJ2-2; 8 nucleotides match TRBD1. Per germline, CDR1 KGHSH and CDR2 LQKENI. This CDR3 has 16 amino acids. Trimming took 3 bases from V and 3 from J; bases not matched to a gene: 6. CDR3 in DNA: TGTGCCAGCTCACCGGCGACAGGGGTGGACACCGGGGAGCTGTTTTTT. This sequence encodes CASSPATGVDTGELFF.

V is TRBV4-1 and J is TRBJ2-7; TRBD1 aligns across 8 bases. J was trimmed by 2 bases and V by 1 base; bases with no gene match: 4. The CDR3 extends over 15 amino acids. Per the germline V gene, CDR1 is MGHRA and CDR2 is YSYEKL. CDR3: CASSQAGTGTYEQYF. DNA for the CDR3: TGCGCCAGCAGCCAAGCCGGGACAGGTACCTACGAGCAGTACTTC.

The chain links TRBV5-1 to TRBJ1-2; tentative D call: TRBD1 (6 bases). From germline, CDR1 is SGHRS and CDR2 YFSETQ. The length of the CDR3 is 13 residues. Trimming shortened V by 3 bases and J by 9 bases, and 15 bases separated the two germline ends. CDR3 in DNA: TGCGCCAGCAGCTCGACGGTAGGGGGTAGCTACACCTTC. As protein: CASSSTVGGSYTF.

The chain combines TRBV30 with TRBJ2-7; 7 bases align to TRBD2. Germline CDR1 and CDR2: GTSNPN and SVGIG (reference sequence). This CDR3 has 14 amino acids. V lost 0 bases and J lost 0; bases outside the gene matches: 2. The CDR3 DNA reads TGTGCCTGGAGTGTGGCTAGCGGCTCCTACGAGCAGTACTTC. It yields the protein CAWSVASGSYEQYF. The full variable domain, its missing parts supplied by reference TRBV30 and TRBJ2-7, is SQTIHQWPATLVQPVGSPLSLECTVEGTSNPNLYWYRQAAGRGLQLLFYSVGIGQISSEVPQNLSASRPQDRQFILSSKKLLLSDSGFYLCAWSVASGSYEQYFGPGTRLTVT.

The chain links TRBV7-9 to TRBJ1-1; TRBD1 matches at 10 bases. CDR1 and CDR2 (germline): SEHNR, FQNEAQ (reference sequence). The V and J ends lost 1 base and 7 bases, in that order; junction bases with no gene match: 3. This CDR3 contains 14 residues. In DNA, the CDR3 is TGTGCCAGCAGCTTAGACGGGACAGGGGATGAAGCTTTCTTT. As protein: CASSLDGTGDEAFF.

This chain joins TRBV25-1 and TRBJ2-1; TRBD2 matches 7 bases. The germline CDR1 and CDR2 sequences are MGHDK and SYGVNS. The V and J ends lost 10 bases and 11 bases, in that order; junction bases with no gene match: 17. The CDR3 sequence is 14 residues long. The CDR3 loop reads CATSIFGTTHQQFF. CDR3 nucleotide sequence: TGTGCCACCTCCATCTTCGGGACTACCCACCAGCAGTTCTTC.

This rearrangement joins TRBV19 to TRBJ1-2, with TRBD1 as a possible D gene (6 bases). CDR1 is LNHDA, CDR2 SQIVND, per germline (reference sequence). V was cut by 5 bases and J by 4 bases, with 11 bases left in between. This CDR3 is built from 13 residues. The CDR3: CASSLRTVYGYTF. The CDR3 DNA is TGTGCCAGTAGTCTCCGGACAGTCTATGGCTACACCTTC.

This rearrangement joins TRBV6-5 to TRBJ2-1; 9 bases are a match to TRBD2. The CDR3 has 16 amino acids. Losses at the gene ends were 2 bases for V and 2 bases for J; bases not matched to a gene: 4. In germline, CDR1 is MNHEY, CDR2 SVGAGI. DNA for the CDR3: TGTGCCAGCAGTTACAAGCTAGCGGGGCCCTACAATGAGCAGTTCTTC. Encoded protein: CASSYKLAGPYNEQFF.

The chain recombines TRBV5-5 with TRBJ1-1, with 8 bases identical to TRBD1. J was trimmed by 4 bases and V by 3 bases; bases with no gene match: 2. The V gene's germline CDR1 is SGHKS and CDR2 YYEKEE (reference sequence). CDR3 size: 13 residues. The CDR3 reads CASSSTGVTEAFF. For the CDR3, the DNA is TGTGCCAGCAGCTCGACAGGGGTCACTGAAGCTTTCTTT.

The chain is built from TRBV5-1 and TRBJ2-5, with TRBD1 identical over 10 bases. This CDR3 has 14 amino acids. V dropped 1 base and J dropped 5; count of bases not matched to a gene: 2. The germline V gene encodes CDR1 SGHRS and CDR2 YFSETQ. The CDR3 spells CASSLMGQGETQYF. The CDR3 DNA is TGCGCCAGCAGCTTGATGGGACAGGGGGAGACCCAGTACTTC.

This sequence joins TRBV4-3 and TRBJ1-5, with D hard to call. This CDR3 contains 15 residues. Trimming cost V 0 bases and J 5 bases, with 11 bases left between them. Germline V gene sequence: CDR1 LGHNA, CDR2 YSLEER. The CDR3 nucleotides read TGCGCCAGCAGCCAAGATTGGGCAGATTATCAGCCCCAGCATTTT. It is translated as CASSQDWADYQPQHF.

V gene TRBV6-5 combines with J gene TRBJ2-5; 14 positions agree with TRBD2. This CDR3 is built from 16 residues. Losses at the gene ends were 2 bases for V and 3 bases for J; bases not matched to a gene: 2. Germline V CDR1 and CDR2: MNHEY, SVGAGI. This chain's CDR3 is CASSYPGLAGEETQYF. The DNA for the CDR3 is TGTGCCAGCAGTTACCCGGGACTAGCGGGAGAAGAGACCCAGTACTTC.

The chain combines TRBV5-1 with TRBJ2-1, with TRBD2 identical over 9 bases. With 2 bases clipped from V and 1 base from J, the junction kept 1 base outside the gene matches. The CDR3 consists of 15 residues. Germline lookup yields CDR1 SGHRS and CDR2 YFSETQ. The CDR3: CASSFTSGSYNEQFF. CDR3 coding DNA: TGCGCCAGCAGCTTTACTAGCGGGTCCTACAATGAGCAGTTCTTC.

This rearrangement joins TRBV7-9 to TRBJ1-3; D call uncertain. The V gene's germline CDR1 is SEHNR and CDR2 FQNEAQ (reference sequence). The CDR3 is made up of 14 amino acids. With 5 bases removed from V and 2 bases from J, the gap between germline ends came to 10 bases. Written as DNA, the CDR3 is TGTGCCAGCAGCGGAGCGGTCGCTGGAAACACCATATATTTT. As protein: CASSGAVAGNTIYF.

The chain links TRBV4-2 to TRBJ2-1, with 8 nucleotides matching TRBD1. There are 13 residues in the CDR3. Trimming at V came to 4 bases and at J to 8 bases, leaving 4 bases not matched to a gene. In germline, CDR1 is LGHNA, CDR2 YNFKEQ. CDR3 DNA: TGTGCCAGCAGCCCCAGGGGGCCCGATGAGCAGTTCTTC. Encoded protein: CASSPRGPDEQFF.